This T cell receptor (beta chain) was found in a study of regulatory T cells in long-lasting Graves disease (dated by TCRdb to the early 2020s). Regarding the study in general: Newly diagnosed Graves' disease patients had taken antithyroid drugs for less than 3 months. Persistent Graves' disease patients were compared with newly diagnosed Graves' disease patients by peripheral blood TCR sequencing and RNA sequencing. The study took place in China and was registered as a clinical trial. A total of some 35 samples underwent TCR sequencing, from about 13 patients with persistent Graves' disease and approximately 20 patients with newly diagnosed Graves' disease.

Trimming at the junction amounts to 5 bases on V and 2 bases on J, and the germline ends lie 24 bases apart. The CDR3 sequence holds 19 residues, the cysteine and phenylalanine included. Of the read, only the CDR3 DNA is kept; its 57 bases are in frame from base 1. Taken from the germline V gene, the CDR1 and CDR2 loops are MNHNS and SASEGT. In light of the paper, this sample's time point label describes: newly diagnosed GD, antithyroid drugs for less than 3 months. For both TCR sequencing and RNA sequencing, RNA was extracted from PBMCs using TRIzol. Graves' disease was diagnosed according to American Thyroid Association guidelines. The patients came from an endocrinology department in Xi'an, China. Each patient gave about 9.1 milliliters of peripheral blood, collected in an EDTA anticoagulant tube. Ficoll Paque Plus density gradient separation was used to isolate PBMCs, and no further T cell sorting was performed. RNA quality was checked with an Agilent 2100 Bioanalyzer and agarose gel, and concentration with a NanoDrop 2000.

Findings and caveats that apply to the study as a whole: Sequencing and analysis were limited to the TCR beta chain. Compared with newly diagnosed patients, persistent Graves' disease patients had lower TCR Shannon entropy and fewer highly expanded clones, which suggests clonal expansion. Persistent patients shared more public clonotypes among themselves (more than 2,500) than newly diagnosed patients did (approximately 970). Peripheral blood alone was examined, since thyroid tissue, which constituted the primary lesion, could not be accessed. As a limitation, the authors acknowledged that the small sample size may reduce accuracy. Persistent disease showed preferential use of TRBV28, TRBJ1-2 and TRBJ2-5, whereas newly diagnosed disease favored TRBV20-1 and TRBJ2-1.

Remarks on this clonotype: Its antigen is currently not known. The input lacks base qualities; no much larger clone sits a single base away.

Libraries came from multiplex PCR. Instrument used: Illumina HiSeq 4000. iRepertoire HTBI primers and Arm-PCR amplification of CDR3 regions were used to construct TCR beta libraries. Before sequencing, the PCR products underwent gel purification. For the original study's pipeline: Gene usage analysis of CDR3 amino acid clonotypes relied on the roughly 60 TRBV and about 15 TRBJ segments identified across samples. COPE and FqMerger were used to merge the filtered high-quality paired reads into contigs. BLAST was used to align contigs to the IMGT TRBV, TRBD and TRBJ reference genes, and CDR3 was defined following IMGT. Any clonotype with a frequency above 0.1% was counted as a highly expanded clone. Shannon entropy was used to measure repertoire diversity, and the Gini coefficient was used to measure V-J evenness. A clonotype was considered public if more than one individual shared it. TCRdb ran its own pipeline on the public reads, namely fastp trimming at Q25 and MiXCR clone calling, and kept in-frame beta chains. Each CDR3 protein gets just one entry, which takes the most common genes and DNA from the rows behind it. These V and J calls originate from TCRdb's pipeline instead of the authors' own analysis. Recorded for this sample are roughly 500,000 distinct CDR3 sequences; 13% of them occurred a single time. Together, the top ten hold approximately 9.3% of the sample.

These data were also reused for a study on T cells in Graves' hyperthyroidism and ophthalmopathy. The second study, in turn, reports: Stable Graves' hyperthyroidism was defined as no progression to ophthalmopathy during 18 months of follow-up. The hyperthyroidism patients were between 18 and 65 years old and newly diagnosed, with a disease duration of less than 2 months. Exclusion was applied to patients with uncontrolled infections, other autoimmune diseases, pregnancy or lactation. Diagnoses were based on clinical symptoms, serum thyroxine and TRAb, thyroid ultrasound and orbital computed tomography. The TCR CDR3 was subjected to a first round of RT-PCR using the HTBI primer set and the Qiagen OneStep RT-PCR kit. Most expanded thyroid clonotypes (frequency above 0.001) were also detected in blood, a finding suggesting that blood repertoires may reflect thyroid immune responses. A 13 V-J signature model separated ophthalmopathy from stable hyperthyroidism, with around 88% sensitivity and roughly 81% specificity in cross-validation and 80%/75% in testing. In validation, progression to ophthalmopathy was predicted by the model with nearly 71% sensitivity and roughly 72% specificity, a median of about 6 months before onset. TCR V-J signatures able to tell the groups apart were searched for in a discovery cohort of 90 to 100 patients, of whom over 40 had Graves' ophthalmopathy and 57 had stable Graves' hyperthyroidism. Whether ophthalmopathy could be predicted prospectively was tested in an independent validation cohort made up of 18 hyperthyroidism patients plus 17 patients who later progressed to ophthalmopathy. The approximately 100 discovery patients were divided at random into training and test sets in a 7:3 ratio. Thyroid tissue and blood T-cell repertoires from about six Graves' hyperthyroidism patients were also compared in the study. After sampling, hyperthyroidism patients received methimazole starting at 30 mg daily, and ophthalmopathy patients received high-dose intravenous methylprednisolone. Libraries were constructed in a second round of multiplex PCR, after which size selection and purification were performed. The libraries were sequenced on an Illumina HiSeq2000 using paired-end 100 bp reads. SOAPnuke was used to process the raw data, with reads discarded if the reads contained adapters or uncalled bases, had a mean Phred below 15, or lacked an exact constant-primer or identifier match. High-quality paired reads were merged with COPE v1.2.5, and unique nucleotide sequences were defined as clonotypes. MiTCR v1.1 was used to align the clonotypes against IMGT TRBV, TRBD and TRBJ reference segments. The analysis was restricted to V-J combinations with a frequency above 0.0001, which together covered approximately 99% of the repertoires. A TCS score was defined as the ratio of F50 (clonal expansion) to E x V (chaos), with BLOSUM62-based TCRdist applied between CDR3 peptides within each V-J. Welch's t-statistics and random forest reduced roughly 540 V-J features to 13, which were used in a naive Bayes classifier (R e1071). Sample size was not statistically predetermined, and investigators were not blinded to group allocation. According to the paper, TCR Vbeta CDR3 sequencing was carried out on more than 120 peripheral blood samples, which came from fewer than 50 ophthalmopathy, 70 to 80 hyperthyroidism and roughly 17 progressor patients.

The rearranged segments are TRBV6-1 and TRBJ2-2; TRBD2 might be the D gene, on 7 matching bases. The TCR was taken from a young man with Graves disease. Donor details come from another sample of the same person, matched by shared clones. The specimen was peripheral blood mononuclear cells (PBMCs), collected at new diagnosis, from a patient treated with antithyroid drugs. The nucleotide sequence reads as follows: TGTGCCAGCAGTCCCCCTGTCCCTCGCGGGGGCCATAACACCGGGGAGCTGTTTTTT. It specifies CASSPPVPRGGHNTGELFF.